These 20 T cell receptor beta chains originate from one sample sequenced in a study of CD8+CD57+ T cells in acquired aplastic anemia. According to the study, genomic DNA was the template for TCR beta VDJ and CDR3 profiling. From the reads, TCRdb called clonotypes with MiXCR, one entry per CDR3 protein. The repertoire includes just over 200,000 distinct CDR3 sequences, 50% to 70% of them detected once, and under 60% sits in the top ten. Patients chosen for sequencing had CD8+CD57+ cells that had expanded, as shown by flow cytometry. Material: sorted CD4+, CD8+, or CD8+CD57+ T cells (not recorded which) from PBMCs. These receptor sequences come from a human donor with aplastic anemia.

The gene calls are TRBV6-4 and TRBJ2-7; no definite D call. CDR3 length equals 14 residues. V lost 5 bases and J lost 1, with 12 bases in between. In germline, CDR1 is MRHNA, CDR2 SNTAGT. The CDR3 nucleotides read TGTGCCAGCAGTCCAGGACCAAATTCCTACGAGCAGTACTTC. Protein: CASSPGPNSYEQYF.

The V gene is TRBV20-1, the J gene TRBJ2-3; D might be TRBD2 (6 bases). The V end was cut by 6 bases, the J end by 0 bases, with 19 bases between. The germline gives CDR1 DFQATT, CDR2 SNEGSKA (reference sequence). The CDR3 runs 16 residues. The CDR3 nucleotides read TGCAGTGCCCTCTACGGGGACTTCCCTAGCACAGATACGCAGTATTTT. Its translation is CSALYGDFPSTDTQYF.

The V and J genes are TRBV7-9 and TRBJ2-7; weak D call: TRBD2 (5 bases). The germline CDR1 and CDR2 sequences are SEHNR and FQNEAQ (reference sequence). CDR3 size: 11 residues. The V gene lost 2 bases and the J gene lost 7 bases, with 6 bases spanning the gap. CDR3 in amino acids: CASSLWEEQYF. CDR3 DNA: TGTGCCAGCAGCTTATGGGAGGAGCAGTACTTC.

Regarding this clonotype: The junction shows a germline mismatch at one end, possibly a read error. The V gene is TRBV11-2, the J gene TRBJ1-1, with a weak D call TRBD1 (5 bases). The CDR3 extends over 12 amino acids. Germline-derived CDR1 and CDR2 are SGHAT and FQNNGV. The CDR3, as DNA: TGTGCCAGCAGAGTAATGGGGACCCCTATAAATTTT. Protein: CASRVMGTPINF.

CDR3 sequence reads: CASSRGRGGNSPLHF. The CDR3 DNA reads as TGTGCCAGCAGTAGGGGCAGGGGTGGGAATTCACCCCTCCACTTT. The chain employs TRBV2 and TRBJ1-6, with D possibly being TRBD1 (6 bases). The V end lost 5 bases, the J end lost 7 bases, and 15 bases lay between the germline ends. The CDR3 totals 15 residues. CDR1 and CDR2 (germline): SNHLY, FYNNEI. Combining the CDR3 with reference TRBV2 and TRBJ1-6 gives the whole variable domain EPEVTQTPSHQVTQMGQEVILRCVPISNHLYFYWYRQILGQKVEFLVSFYNNEISEKSEIFDDQFSVERPDGSNFTLKIRSTKLEDSAMYFCASSRGRGGNSPLHFGNGTRLTVT.

The J gene is TRBJ2-7, the V gene TRBV4-3; TRBD1 matches at 7 bases. Germline CDR1 reads LGHNA; CDR2 reads YSLEER. The CDR3 is 15 amino acids. Trimming cost V 1 base and J 3 bases; bases outside gene matches: 6. The DNA for the CDR3 is TGCGCCAGCAGCCAAGGGACAGGATGGGACTACGAGCAGTACTTC. The encoded protein is CASSQGTGWDYEQYF.

The genes are TRBV7-9 and TRBJ2-2, with D perhaps matching TRBD1 (6 bases). V lost 10 bases, J lost 0 bases, and 12 bases lay in between. This CDR3 has 14 amino acids. Germline V gene sequence: CDR1 SEHNR, CDR2 FQNEAQ (reference sequence). CDR3 in amino acids: CAITQGANTGELFF. DNA for the CDR3: TGTGCCATCACACAGGGAGCGAACACCGGGGAGCTGTTTTTT.

This clonotype was detected only once. The CDR3 here is CASSLGGGTSLGTQYF. The CDR3 nucleotides are TGTGCCAGCAGTTTGGGGGGGGGGACGTCCCTGGGTACGCAGTATTTT. V gene TRBV2 combines with J gene TRBJ2-3, with TRBD2 matching over 7 bases. The V segment lost 5 bases and the J segment 8 bases; nucleotides outside the gene matches: 16. Per the germline V gene, CDR1 is SNHLY and CDR2 is FYNNEI. CDR3 length equals 16 residues.

V gene TRBV20-1 combines with J gene TRBJ2-7; TRBD1 aligns across 7 bases. CDR3 size: 13 residues. The V gene end was trimmed by 3 bases and the J gene end by 5 bases; junction bases not matched to a gene: 7. Germline CDR1 is DFQATT and CDR2 is SNEGSKA (reference sequence). CDR3 DNA: TGCAGTGCTAGCGGGCAGGGGGACGACGAGCAGTACTTC. Translation gives CSASGQGDDEQYF.

The chain recombines TRBV12-3 or TRBV12-4 with TRBJ1-1, with unresolved D. The CDR3 covers 15 residues. The V end lost 6 bases, the J end lost 4 bases, and 18 bases lay between the germline ends. CDR3 sequence: CASSQGPAEVTEAFF. The CDR3 DNA reads as TGTGCCAGCAGCCAAGGACCCGCCGAGGTCACTGAAGCTTTCTTT.

Here the CDR3 reads CASSLGERVKEQYF. The CDR3 nucleotides read TGCGCCAGCAGCTTGGGGGAAAGGGTGAAGGAGCAGTACTTC. V gene TRBV5-1 combines with J gene TRBJ2-7; no definite D call. The ends were cut back, 0 bases at V and 7 bases at J, with 14 bases in the middle. Germline CDR1 is SGHRS and CDR2 is YFSETQ. CDR3 length: 14 amino acids.

The chain has TRBV7-6 and TRBJ2-7; TRBD1 agrees at 8 bases. The V and J ends lost 4 bases and 5 bases, in that order; junction bases with no gene match: 7. The CDR3 has 14 residues. Germline V gene sequence: CDR1 SGHVS, CDR2 FNYEAQ. Here the CDR3 reads CASSSTGDRDEQYF. The CDR3 coding sequence is TGTGCCAGCAGCTCGACAGGGGATCGGGACGAGCAGTACTTC.

The chain has TRBV9 and TRBJ1-1, with D tentatively TRBD1 (5 bases). The CDR3 sequence is 12 residues long. The germline V gene has CDR1 SGDLS and CDR2 YYNGEE. V lost 6 bases, J lost 12 bases, and 18 bases lay in between. The CDR3 coding sequence is TGTGCCAGCAAAGGGGCCGGCAGTTCGACTTTCTTT. Its translation is CASKGAGSSTFF.

The sample holds many counts of this clonotype. The V gene is TRBV25-1, the J gene TRBJ2-3, with 12 nucleotides matching TRBD2. The CDR3 sequence is 17 residues long. With V trimmed by 1 base and J by 6 bases, 8 bases remained unmatched. Germline loops: CDR1 MGHDK, CDR2 SYGVNS. CDR3 bases: TGTGCCAGCAGTGAATTAACACTAGCGGGGGGAGTGGATACGCAGTATTTT. As protein: CASSELTLAGGVDTQYF.

J is TRBJ2-2 and V is TRBV7-3; D perhaps matches TRBD1 (5 bases). CDR3 length equals 16 residues. The germline gives CDR1 SGHTA, CDR2 FQGTGA. V lost 5 bases and J lost 2, with 15 bases in between. CDR3 nucleotides: TGTGCCAGCAGCCCCCCAGGGTCGACAAACACCGGGGAGCTGTTTTTT. It is translated as CASSPPGSTNTGELFF.

Comment on this clonotype: An end of the junction does not agree with germline; a read error may underlie this. This sequence joins TRBV6-1 and TRBJ2-2; 10 bases match TRBD1. The CDR3 length is 15 residues. Germline values: CDR1 MNHNS, CDR2 SASEGT. The DNA for the CDR3 is TGCGCCAGCAGCGACGGGACAGGGGAGACAGGGGAGCTGTTTTTT. Its protein product is CASSDGTGETGELFF.

Many counts were recorded for this clonotype. The chain has TRBV7-9 and TRBJ2-6; D is undetermined. The CDR3 has 15 amino acids. Trimming took 5 bases from V and 4 from J, leaving 12 bases between them. Per the germline V gene, CDR1 is SEHNR and CDR2 is FQNEAQ (reference sequence). CDR3 loop: CASSPGPVGANVLTF. As DNA, the CDR3 is TGTGCCAGCAGCCCAGGACCCGTGGGGGCCAACGTCCTGACTTTC.

The chain recombines TRBV7-2 with TRBJ2-2; 7 nucleotides line up with TRBD2. This CDR3 is 16 amino acids long. Per the germline V gene, CDR1 is SGHTA and CDR2 is FQGNSA. J gave up 4 bases and V 0 bases, and 5 bases lay outside the gene matches. The CDR3: CASSLAGGPSTGELFF. CDR3 DNA sequence: TGTGCCAGCAGCTTAGCGGGAGGGCCTAGCACCGGGGAGCTGTTTTTT. The full variable domain, with the rest looked up from reference TRBV7-2 and TRBJ2-2, is GAGVSQSPSNKVTEKGKDVELRCDPISGHTALYWYRQSLGQGLEFLIYFQGNSAPDKSGLPSDRFSAERTGGSVSTLTIQRTQQEDSAVYLCASSLAGGPSTGELFFGEGSRLTVL.

The chain recombines TRBV7-9 with TRBJ2-1, with D maybe TRBD2 (6 bases). This CDR3 region has 15 residues. Looked up from germline, CDR1 is SEHNR and CDR2 is FQNEAQ (reference sequence). V was shortened by 1 base and J by 12 bases, with 19 bases between the two germline ends. The CDR3 coding sequence is TGTGCCAGCAGCTTAGGGGGACTCGTCACAGATACGCAGTTCTTC. The encoded protein is CASSLGGLVTDTQFF.

This chain links TRBV19 with TRBJ1-5; a possible D gene is TRBD1 (5 bases). This CDR3 contains 17 residues. Per germline, CDR1 LNHDA and CDR2 SQIVND (reference sequence). V lost 1 base and J lost 0, with 13 bases in between. CDR3 nucleotides: TGTGCCAGTAGTATAGGGTGGGGGAAGAATAGCAATCAGCCCCAGCATTTT. This encodes CASSIGWGKNSNQPQHF.